These T cell receptor beta chains were read from a single sample in a study of post-analysis software for immune sequencing data. Each CDR3 protein gets one entry after TCRdb re-called the PCR reads with MiXCR. The sample lists 600,000 to 700,000 distinct CDR3 sequences, more than 50% seen once, with roughly 12% in the top ten. Sequenced input: blood. These receptors were collected from a girl aged 2 to 10 with multiple sclerosis. CDR3s include the opening cysteine and the closing phenylalanine or tryptophan. D genes are given only for firm matches. Some rows mark clone size as missing; the rest say once, few, many or name a class of expanded clone.

V	size	D	J	CDR3	DNA
TRBV24-1	-	TRBD1	TRBJ2-2	CATSVQGPYTGELFF	TGTGCCACCAGTGTACAGGGGCCCTACACCGGGGAGCTGTTTTTT
TRBV19	-	-	TRBJ2-7	CASRLGSPHEQYF	TGTGCCAGCCGCCTGGGGAGCCCCCACGAGCAGTACTTC
TRBV18	once	TRBD2	TRBJ2-1	CASSPFSGRVGNEQFF	TGTGCCAGCTCGCCCTTTAGCGGGAGGGTCGGCAATGAGCAGTTCTTC
TRBV6-4	-	-	TRBJ2-4	CASLRFAQGNIQYF	TGTGCCAGCCTGCGGTTCGCCCAGGGAAACATTCAGTACTTC
TRBV6-2/TRBV6-3	-	-	TRBJ1-2	CASSPIPNYGYTF	TGTGCCAGCAGCCCTATTCCCAACTATGGCTACACCTTC
TRBV12-3/TRBV12-4	-	TRBD1	TRBJ1-2	CASSPEGDRADYGYTF	TGTGCCAGCAGTCCCGAAGGAGACAGGGCCGACTATGGCTACACCTTC
TRBV5-1	-	-	TRBJ1-1	CASSLHVDSRGNTEAFF	TGCGCCAGCAGCTTACACGTGGACTCTAGAGGGAACACTGAAGCTTTCTTT
TRBV15	-	TRBD2	TRBJ2-1	CATSSLAGVCNEQFF	TGTGCCACCAGTAGTCTAGCGGGAGTTTGTAATGAGCAGTTCTTC
TRBV5-1	-	TRBD1	TRBJ1-2	CASSLGQGAAGYGYTF	TGCGCCAGCAGCTTGGGACAGGGGGCCGCAGGCTATGGCTACACCTTC
TRBV5-1	many	-	TRBJ2-1	CASSLGQNEQFF	TGTGCCAGCAGTTTAGGGCAAAATGAGCAGTTCTTC
TRBV7-9	-	-	TRBJ1-2	CASTPGQGRGYTF	TGTGCCAGCACCCCGGGGCAGGGTCGGGGCTACACCTTC
TRBV7-2	-	-	TRBJ2-7	CASSLGPGSGYEQYF	TGTGCCAGCAGCTTAGGACCAGGGAGTGGTTACGAGCAGTACTTC
TRBV7-9	-	-	TRBJ2-3	CASSLADWVEAGISTDTQYF	TGTGCCAGCAGCTTGGCCGACTGGGTCGAGGCAGGGATTAGCACAGATACGCAGTATTTT
TRBV7-8	-	-	TRBJ2-1	CASSLLEGVVQFF	TGTGCCAGCAGCTTATTAGAAGGCGTTGTGCAGTTCTTC
TRBV6-6	-	TRBD1	TRBJ2-1	CASSYFLGRGIQDEQFF	TGTGCCAGCAGTTACTTCCTCGGCAGGGGGATACAGGATGAGCAGTTCTTC
TRBV20-1	few	-	TRBJ2-7	CSARDDNRFASGPSYEQYF	TGCAGTGCTAGAGATGATAACAGGTTCGCGAGCGGACCTTCCTACGAGCAGTACTTC
TRBV29-1	-	-	TRBJ1-5	CSGTLDGAQHF	TGCAGCGGCACCCTTGACGGGGCCCAGCATTTT
TRBV12-3/TRBV12-4	few	-	TRBJ2-1	CASLKGTPSYNEQFF	TGTGCCAGCTTAAAAGGGACGCCCTCGTACAATGAGCAGTTCTTC
TRBV6-2/TRBV6-3	-	TRBD1	TRBJ2-5	CASSPGQGIKQYF	TGTGCCAGCAGCCCCGGACAGGGGATAAAGCAGTACTTC
TRBV19	-	-	TRBJ2-1	CASSITPGSAYNEQFF	TGTGCCAGTAGTATTACCCCGGGTAGCGCCTACAATGAGCAGTTCTTC
TRBV20-1	-	-	TRBJ1-1	CSAREGAPITEAFF	TGCAGTGCTAGAGAAGGGGCGCCGATCACTGAAGCTTTCTTT
TRBV29-1	few	-	TRBJ1-1	CSVPGGMNTEAFF	TGCAGCGTCCCAGGAGGTATGAACACTGAAGCTTTCTTT
TRBV20-1	-	-	TRBJ1-1	CSARWQTNTEAFF	TGCAGTGCTAGGTGGCAGACGAACACTGAAGCTTTCTTT
TRBV10-3	-	-	TRBJ2-3	CATSESVGTDTQYF	TGTGCCACCAGTGAGTCGGTTGGAACAGATACGCAGTATTTT
TRBV12-3/TRBV12-4	-	-	TRBJ2-5	CASSPMSGQETQYF	TGTGCCAGCAGTCCAATGTCGGGCCAAGAGACCCAGTACTTC
TRBV29-1	-	-	TRBJ2-2	CSVVGTKGGTGEPFF	TGCAGCGTTGTGGGGACCAAGGGAGGCACCGGGGAGCCGTTTTTT
TRBV5-1	many	-	TRBJ2-5	CASSYQETQYF	TGTGCCAGCAGTTACCAAGAGACCCAGTACTTC
TRBV2	-	TRBD1	TRBJ2-7	CASSESYRGQSYEQYF	TGTGCCAGCAGTGAAAGTTACAGGGGGCAATCCTACGAGCAGTACTTC
TRBV25-1	-	TRBD2	TRBJ2-5	CASSEWEGLTKETQYF	TGTGCCAGCAGTGAATGGGAGGGTCTGACTAAAGAGACCCAGTACTTC
TRBV5-5	-	-	TRBJ1-2	CASSFKGNYGYTF	TGTGCCAGCAGCTTCAAGGGGAACTATGGCTACACCTTC
TRBV7-2	once	TRBD2	TRBJ2-5	CASSLGPSGSETQYF	TGTGCCAGCAGCTTAGGTCCTAGCGGGTCAGAGACCCAGTACTTC
TRBV7-2	-	TRBD2	TRBJ2-4	CASSLGSSGSDIQYF	TGTGCCAGCAGCTTAGGGTCTAGCGGGAGTGACATTCAGTACTTC
TRBV27	-	-	TRBJ2-1	CASRRYGPSYNEQFF	TGTGCCAGCAGAAGGTACGGACCCTCCTACAATGAGCAGTTCTTC
TRBV12-3/TRBV12-4	-	-	TRBJ2-2	CASSLNTGGELFF	TGTGCCAGCAGTTTAAATACGGGCGGGGAGCTGTTTTTT
TRBV29-1	-	TRBD1	TRBJ2-1	CSVWDREPYNEQFF	TGCAGCGTATGGGACAGGGAACCCTACAATGAGCAGTTCTTC
TRBV6-2/TRBV6-3	-	-	TRBJ1-5	CASSPSSLSEYSNQPQHF	TGTGCCAGCAGTCCCTCCTCCCTGTCGGAGTACAGCAATCAGCCCCAGCATTTT
TRBV5-1	-	-	TRBJ2-6	CASSSSPRANVLTF	TGCGCCAGCAGCTCCAGCCCTAGGGCCAACGTCCTGACTTTC
TRBV7-2	once	-	TRBJ1-1	CASSPQVALNTEAFF	TGTGCCAGCAGCCCACAGGTGGCACTCAACACTGAAGCTTTCTTT
TRBV20-1	-	-	TRBJ1-2	CSARADWEGYGYTF	TGCAGTGCTAGAGCAGACTGGGAAGGCTATGGCTACACCTTC
TRBV6-6	-	-	TRBJ2-3	CASSYWAGRSADTQYF	TGTGCCAGCAGTTACTGGGCAGGGAGGAGTGCAGATACGCAGTATTTT
TRBV12-3/TRBV12-4	-	TRBD2	TRBJ2-1	CASSATGTSVYNEQFF	TGTGCCAGCAGTGCGACCGGGACTAGCGTATACAATGAGCAGTTCTTC
TRBV6-5	few	-	TRBJ2-5	CASSLRPSQETQYF	TGTGCCAGCAGTTTACGACCCAGCCAAGAGACCCAGTACTTC
TRBV29-1	-	-	TRBJ1-2	CSVQGYTF	TGCAGCGTTCAGGGCTACACCTTC
TRBV27	-	TRBD1	TRBJ1-1	CASSFRDRDFTEAFF	TGTGCCAGCAGTTTCAGGGACAGGGATTTCACTGAAGCTTTCTTT
TRBV20-1	-	-	TRBJ2-1	CSPRRLAGYNEQFF	TGCAGTCCAAGACGGCTAGCAGGCTACAATGAGCAGTTCTTC
TRBV12-3/TRBV12-4	-	-	TRBJ2-7	CASSPGAGYYEQYF	TGTGCCAGCAGCCCCGGGGCCGGATACTACGAGCAGTACTTC
TRBV12-3/TRBV12-4	-	-	TRBJ2-3	CASSLYGVTYSTDTQYF	TGTGCCAGCAGTTTATACGGAGTCACCTACTCCACAGATACGCAGTATTTT
TRBV4-3	once	-	TRBJ1-2	CASSQDSLSGRFFYGYTF	TGCGCCAGCAGCCAAGATAGTTTGTCCGGCAGATTTTTCTATGGCTACACCTTC
TRBV6-2/TRBV6-3	-	-	TRBJ2-5	CASFGGETQYF	TGTGCCAGCTTTGGCGGGGAGACCCAGTACTTC
TRBV20-1	few	-	TRBJ2-7	CSASNEQYF	TGCAGTGCTAGCAACGAGCAGTACTTC
TRBV18	-	-	TRBJ2-1	CASSRTGGSYNKQFF	TGTGCCAGCTCAAGAACCGGGGGCTCCTACAATAAGCAGTTCTTC
TRBV10-3	-	-	TRBJ2-6	CAIAGANVLTF	TGTGCCATCGCTGGGGCCAACGTCCTGACTTTC
TRBV20-1	-	-	TRBJ2-2	CSARDGVTGELFF	TGCAGTGCTAGAGACGGGGTCACCGGGGAGCTGTTTTTT
TRBV28	few	TRBD1	TRBJ2-1	CANRPPRDSDNEQFF	TGTGCCAACAGGCCCCCCCGGGACAGTGACAATGAGCAGTTCTTC
TRBV10-3	once	TRBD1	TRBJ2-4	CAIGTGGNIQYF	TGTGCCATCGGGACAGGGGGCAACATTCAGTACTTC
TRBV12-3/TRBV12-4	-	-	TRBJ1-1	CASRSLGVLNTEAFF	TGTGCCAGCAGGTCCCTGGGGGTCCTGAACACTGAAGCTTTCTTT
TRBV25-1	-	TRBD2	TRBJ2-3	CASRRVASGYTDTQYF	TGTGCCAGCAGGAGGGTCGCTAGCGGATACACAGATACGCAGTATTTT